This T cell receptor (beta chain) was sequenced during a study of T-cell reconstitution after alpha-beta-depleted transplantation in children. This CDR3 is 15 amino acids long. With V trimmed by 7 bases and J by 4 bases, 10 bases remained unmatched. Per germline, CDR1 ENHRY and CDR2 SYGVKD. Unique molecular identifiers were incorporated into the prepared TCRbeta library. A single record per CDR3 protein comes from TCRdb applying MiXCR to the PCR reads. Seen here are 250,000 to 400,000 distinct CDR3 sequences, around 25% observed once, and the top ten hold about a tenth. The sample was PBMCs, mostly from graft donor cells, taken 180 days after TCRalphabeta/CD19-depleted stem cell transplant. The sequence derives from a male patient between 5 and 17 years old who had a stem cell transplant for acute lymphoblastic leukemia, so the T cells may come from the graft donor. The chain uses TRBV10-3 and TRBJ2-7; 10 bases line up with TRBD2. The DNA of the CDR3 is TGTGCCATCACCGAAGGAGCGGGAGGGTCGTACGAGCAGTACTTC. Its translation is CAITEGAGGSYEQYF.